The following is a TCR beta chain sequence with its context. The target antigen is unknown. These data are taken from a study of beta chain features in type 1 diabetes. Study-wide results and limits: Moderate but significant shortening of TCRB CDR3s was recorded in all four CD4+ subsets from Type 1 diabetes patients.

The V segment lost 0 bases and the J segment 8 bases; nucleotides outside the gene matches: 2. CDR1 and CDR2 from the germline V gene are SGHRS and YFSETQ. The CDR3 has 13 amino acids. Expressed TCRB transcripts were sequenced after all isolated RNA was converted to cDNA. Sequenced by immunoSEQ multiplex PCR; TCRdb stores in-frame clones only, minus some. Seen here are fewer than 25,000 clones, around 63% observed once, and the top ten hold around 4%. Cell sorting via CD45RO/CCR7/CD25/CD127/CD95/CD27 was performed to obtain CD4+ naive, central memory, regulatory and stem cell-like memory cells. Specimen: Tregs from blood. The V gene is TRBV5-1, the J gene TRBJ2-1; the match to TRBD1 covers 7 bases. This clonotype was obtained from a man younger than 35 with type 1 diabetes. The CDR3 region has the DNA TGCGCCAGCAGCTTGGGACAGGGCTATGAGCAGTTCTTC. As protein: CASSLGQGYEQFF.